This T cell receptor (beta chain) was sequenced for a study of vaccination and CD4 T cells after COVID-19. Looking at the study overall: Typically, post-vaccine samples were obtained a median about 79 days after dose two, within a range of 14 to 241.

The V gene lost 5 bases and the J gene lost 1 base, with 6 bases spanning the gap. The CDR3 totals 13 residues. Germline CDR1 SEHNR, CDR2 FQNEAQ (reference sequence). Researchers used the Oncomine TCR Beta short-read assay to sequence DNA from cultured CD4+ T cells. TCRdb re-called the PCR reads through MiXCR, storing one row per CDR3 protein. The data contain 8,000 to 10,000 distinct CDR3 sequences, less than 35% of them singletons. The treatment was: roughly 10-day PBMC culture with coronavirus spike peptide pools or control peptides (ViraFEST assay). ViraFEST expanded antigen-specific T cells with peptide pools, then sequenced TCRs. Notes on the study in general: In convalescent patients, 304 of 307 vaccine-specific clones were spike mono-reactive.

As for this clonotype: What it binds is not known.

What was sequenced was cultured CD4+ T cells from blood. This chain joins TRBV7-9 and TRBJ1-5; D is unresolved. The TCR comes from a human donor with COVID-19. The CDR3: CASSPDSNQPQHF. CDR3 nucleotide sequence: TGTGCCAGCAGCCCTGACAGCAATCAGCCCCAGCATTTT.